This T cell receptor beta chain was recovered during a study of response to subunit inactivated influenza vaccine. Overall study results and limits: There was a suggestion from the authors that each seasonal influenza vaccination recruits few new T cells.

TCRdb recomputed calls from the RT-PCR reads with MiXCR, one row per CDR3 protein. Of about 800,000 distinct CDR3 sequences listed, around 20% are singletons. Concerning this clonotype itself: Antigen: not known.

The TCR sequence derives from a man between 50 and 59 years old who received an inactivated influenza vaccine. The material was PBMCs from blood, obtained 5 to 6 days after vaccination.

For the CDR3, the DNA is TGCAGTGCAACAGACAGTGGGCCCAATCAGCCCCAGCATTTT. It codes for CSATDSGPNQPQHF. The rearrangement joins TRBV20-1 to TRBJ1-5, with TRBD1 as a possible D gene (5 bases). Germline V gives CDR1 DFQATT, CDR2 SNEGSKA (reference sequence). V lost 6 bases and J lost 3, with 15 bases in between. This CDR3 region has 14 residues.